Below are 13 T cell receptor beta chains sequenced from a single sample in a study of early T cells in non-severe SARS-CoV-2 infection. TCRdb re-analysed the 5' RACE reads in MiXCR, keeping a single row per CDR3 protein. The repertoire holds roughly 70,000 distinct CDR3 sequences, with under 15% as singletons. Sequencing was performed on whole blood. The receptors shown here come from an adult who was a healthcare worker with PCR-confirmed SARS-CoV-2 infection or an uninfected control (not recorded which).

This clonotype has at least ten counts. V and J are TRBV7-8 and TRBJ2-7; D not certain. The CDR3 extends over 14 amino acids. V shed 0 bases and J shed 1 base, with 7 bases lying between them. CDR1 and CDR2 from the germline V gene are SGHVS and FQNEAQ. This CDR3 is CASSLARSSYEQYF. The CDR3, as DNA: TGTGCCAGCAGCTTAGCGCGCTCTTCCTACGAGCAGTACTTC.

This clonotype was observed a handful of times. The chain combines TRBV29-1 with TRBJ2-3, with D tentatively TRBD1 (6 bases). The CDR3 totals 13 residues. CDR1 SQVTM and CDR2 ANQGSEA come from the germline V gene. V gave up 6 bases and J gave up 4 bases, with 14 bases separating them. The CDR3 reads CSVRQGKADTQYF. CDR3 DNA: TGCAGCGTCCGCCAGGGGAAGGCAGATACGCAGTATTTT.

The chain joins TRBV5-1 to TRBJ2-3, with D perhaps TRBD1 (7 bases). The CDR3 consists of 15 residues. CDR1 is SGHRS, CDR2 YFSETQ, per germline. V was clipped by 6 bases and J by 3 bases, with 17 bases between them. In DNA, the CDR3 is TGCGCCAGCACAGGGGGAGCGGGCTCTACAGATACGCAGTATTTT. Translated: CASTGGAGSTDTQYF.

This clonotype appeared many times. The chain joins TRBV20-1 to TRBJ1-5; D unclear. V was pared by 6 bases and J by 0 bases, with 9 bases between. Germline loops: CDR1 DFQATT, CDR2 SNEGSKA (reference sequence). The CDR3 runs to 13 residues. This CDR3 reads CSATPGSNQPQHF. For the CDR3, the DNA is TGCAGTGCCACCCCCGGTAGCAATCAGCCCCAGCATTTT.

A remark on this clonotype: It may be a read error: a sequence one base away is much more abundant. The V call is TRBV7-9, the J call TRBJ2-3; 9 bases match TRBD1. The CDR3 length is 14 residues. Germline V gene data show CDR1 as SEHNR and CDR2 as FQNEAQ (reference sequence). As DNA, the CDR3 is TGTCCCAGCAGCGCGGACAGGGGAGGAGATACGCAGTATTTT. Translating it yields CPSSADRGGDTQYF.

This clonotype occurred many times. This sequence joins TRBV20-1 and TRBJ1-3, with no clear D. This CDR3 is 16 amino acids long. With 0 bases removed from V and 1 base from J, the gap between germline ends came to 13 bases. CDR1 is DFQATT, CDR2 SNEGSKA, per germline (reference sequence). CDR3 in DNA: TGCAGTGCTAGAGATCTGGACGGAGCTTCTGGAAACACCATATATTTT. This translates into CSARDLDGASGNTIYF.

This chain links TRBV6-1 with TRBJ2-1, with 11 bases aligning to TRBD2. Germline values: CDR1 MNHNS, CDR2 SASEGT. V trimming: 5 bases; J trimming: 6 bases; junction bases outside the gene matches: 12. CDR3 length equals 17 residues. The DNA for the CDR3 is TGTGCCAGCAGTTTCCTACCTAGCGGGAGGACCCCCAATGAGCAGTTCTTC. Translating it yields CASSFLPSGRTPNEQFF.

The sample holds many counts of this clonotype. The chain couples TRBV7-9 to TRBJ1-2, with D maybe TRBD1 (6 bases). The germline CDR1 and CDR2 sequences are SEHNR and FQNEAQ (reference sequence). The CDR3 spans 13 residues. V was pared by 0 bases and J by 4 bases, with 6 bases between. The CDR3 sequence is CASSLAGGYGYTF. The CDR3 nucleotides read TGTGCCAGCAGCTTAGCAGGGGGCTATGGCTACACCTTC.

As DNA, the CDR3 is TGTGCCACCAAAGGGGCAGGGAGTAACTATGGCTACACCTTC. It translates to CATKGAGSNYGYTF. The chain joins TRBV25-1 to TRBJ1-2, with D possibly matching TRBD1 (5 bases). In germline, CDR1 is MGHDK, CDR2 SYGVNS. The ends were cut back, 10 bases at V and 1 base at J, with 16 bases in the middle. This CDR3 spans 14 amino acids.

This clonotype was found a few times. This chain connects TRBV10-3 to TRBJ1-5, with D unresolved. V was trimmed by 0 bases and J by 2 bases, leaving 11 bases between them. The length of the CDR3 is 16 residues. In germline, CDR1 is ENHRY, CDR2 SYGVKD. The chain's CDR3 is CAISESGGSGNQPQHF. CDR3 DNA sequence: TGTGCCATCAGTGAGTCAGGTGGTTCAGGCAATCAGCCCCAGCATTTT.

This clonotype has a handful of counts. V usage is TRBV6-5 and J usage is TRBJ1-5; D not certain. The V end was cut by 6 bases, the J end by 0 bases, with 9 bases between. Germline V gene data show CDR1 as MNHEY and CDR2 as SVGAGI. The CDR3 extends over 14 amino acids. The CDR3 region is CASSRTHSNQPQHF. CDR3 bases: TGTGCCAGCAGCCGTACTCATAGCAATCAGCCCCAGCATTTT.

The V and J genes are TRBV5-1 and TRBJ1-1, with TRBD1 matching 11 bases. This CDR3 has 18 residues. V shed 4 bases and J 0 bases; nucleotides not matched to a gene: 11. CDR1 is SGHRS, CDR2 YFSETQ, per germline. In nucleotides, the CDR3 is TGCGCCAGCAGCCGACGCACCGGGACAGGGGGTATGAACACTGAAGCTTTCTTT. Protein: CASSRRTGTGGMNTEAFF.

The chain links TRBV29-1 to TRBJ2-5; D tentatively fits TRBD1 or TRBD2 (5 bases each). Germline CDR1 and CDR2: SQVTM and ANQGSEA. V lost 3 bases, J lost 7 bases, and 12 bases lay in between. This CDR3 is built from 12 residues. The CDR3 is CSVDRDGGTQYF. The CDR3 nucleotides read TGCAGCGTTGACCGGGACGGAGGGACCCAGTACTTC.